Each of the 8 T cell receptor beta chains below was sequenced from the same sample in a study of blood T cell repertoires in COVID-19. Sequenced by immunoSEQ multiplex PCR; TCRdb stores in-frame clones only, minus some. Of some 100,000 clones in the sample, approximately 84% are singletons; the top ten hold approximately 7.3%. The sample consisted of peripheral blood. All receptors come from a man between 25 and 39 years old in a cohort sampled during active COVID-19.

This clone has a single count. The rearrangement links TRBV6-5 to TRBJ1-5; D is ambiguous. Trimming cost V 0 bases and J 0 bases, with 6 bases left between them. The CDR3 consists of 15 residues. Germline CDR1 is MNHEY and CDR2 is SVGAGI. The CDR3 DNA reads TGTGCCAGCAGTTACTCCGGGGTTAGCAATCAGCCCCAGCATTTT. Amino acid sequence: CASSYSGVSNQPQHF.

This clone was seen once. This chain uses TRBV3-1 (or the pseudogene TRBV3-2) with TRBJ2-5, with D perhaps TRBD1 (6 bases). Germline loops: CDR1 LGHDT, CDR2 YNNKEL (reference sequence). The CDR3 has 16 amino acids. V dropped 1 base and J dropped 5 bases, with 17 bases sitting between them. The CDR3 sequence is CASSQGWAHQGETQYF. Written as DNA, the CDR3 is TGTGCCAGCAGCCAAGGTTGGGCCCATCAGGGGGAGACCCAGTACTTC.

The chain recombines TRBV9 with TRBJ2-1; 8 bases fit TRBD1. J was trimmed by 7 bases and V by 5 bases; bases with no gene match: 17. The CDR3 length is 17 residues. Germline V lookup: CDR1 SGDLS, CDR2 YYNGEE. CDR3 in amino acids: CASSSVGRQGNRNEQFF. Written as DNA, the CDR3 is TGTGCCAGCAGTTCCGTGGGCAGACAGGGGAATCGGAATGAGCAGTTCTTC.

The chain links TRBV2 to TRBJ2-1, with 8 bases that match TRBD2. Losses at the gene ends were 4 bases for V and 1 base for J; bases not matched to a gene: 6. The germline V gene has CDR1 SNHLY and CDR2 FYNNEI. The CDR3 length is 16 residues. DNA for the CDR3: TGTGCCAGCAGTGGCGGGAGGTCAGGATCCTACAATGAGCAGTTCTTC. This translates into CASSGGRSGSYNEQFF.

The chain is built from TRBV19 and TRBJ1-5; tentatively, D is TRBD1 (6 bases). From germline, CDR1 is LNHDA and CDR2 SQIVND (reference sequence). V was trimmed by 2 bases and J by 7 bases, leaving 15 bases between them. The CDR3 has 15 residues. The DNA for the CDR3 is TGTGCCAGTAGTATATTTTTCAGGGGAAAACAGCCCCAGCATTTT. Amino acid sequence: CASSIFFRGKQPQHF.

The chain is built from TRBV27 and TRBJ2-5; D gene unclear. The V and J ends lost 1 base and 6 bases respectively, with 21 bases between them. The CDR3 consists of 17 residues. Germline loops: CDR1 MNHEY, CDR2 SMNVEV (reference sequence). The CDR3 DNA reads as TGTGCCAGCAGTTTATTCTCCTCTCTAGGTCTGGCAAAGACCCAGTACTTC. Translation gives CASSLFSSLGLAKTQYF.

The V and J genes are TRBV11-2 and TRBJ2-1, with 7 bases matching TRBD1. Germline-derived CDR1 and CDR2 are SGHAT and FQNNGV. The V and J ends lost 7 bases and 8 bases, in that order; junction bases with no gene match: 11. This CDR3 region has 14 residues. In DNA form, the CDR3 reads TGTGCCAGCACCCGACAGGGAAATCTCGATGAGCAGTTCTTC. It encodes CASTRQGNLDEQFF.

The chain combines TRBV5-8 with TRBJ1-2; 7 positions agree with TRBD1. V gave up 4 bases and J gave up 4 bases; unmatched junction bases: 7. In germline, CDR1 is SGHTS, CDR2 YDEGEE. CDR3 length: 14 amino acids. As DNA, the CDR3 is TGTGCCAGCAGCCGCGGGACAGCCTCCTATGGCTACACCTTC. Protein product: CASSRGTASYGYTF.